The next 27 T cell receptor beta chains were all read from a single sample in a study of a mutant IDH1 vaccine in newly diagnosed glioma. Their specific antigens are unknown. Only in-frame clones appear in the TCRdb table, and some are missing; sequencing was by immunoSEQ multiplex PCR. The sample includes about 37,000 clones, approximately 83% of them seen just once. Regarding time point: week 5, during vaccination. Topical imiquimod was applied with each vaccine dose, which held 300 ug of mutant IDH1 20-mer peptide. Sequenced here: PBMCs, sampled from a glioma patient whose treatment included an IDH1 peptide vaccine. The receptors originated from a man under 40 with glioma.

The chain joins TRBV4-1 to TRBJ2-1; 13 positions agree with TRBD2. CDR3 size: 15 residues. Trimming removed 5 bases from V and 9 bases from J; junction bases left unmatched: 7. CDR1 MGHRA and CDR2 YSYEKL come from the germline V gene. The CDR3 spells CASSSTSGGAGEQFF. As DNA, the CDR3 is TGCGCCAGCAGCTCTACTAGCGGGGGGGCAGGTGAGCAGTTCTTC.

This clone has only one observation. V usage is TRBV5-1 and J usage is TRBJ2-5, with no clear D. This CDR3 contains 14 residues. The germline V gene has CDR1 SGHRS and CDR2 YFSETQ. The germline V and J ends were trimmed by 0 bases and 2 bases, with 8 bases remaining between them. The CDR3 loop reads CASSLGFRQETQYF. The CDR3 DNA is TGCGCCAGCAGCTTGGGTTTTAGACAAGAGACCCAGTACTTC.

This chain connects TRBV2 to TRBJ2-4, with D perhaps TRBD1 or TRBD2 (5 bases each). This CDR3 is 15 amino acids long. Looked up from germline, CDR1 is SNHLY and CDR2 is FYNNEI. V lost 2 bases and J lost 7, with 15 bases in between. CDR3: CASSERSRGVNIQYF. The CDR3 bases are TGTGCCAGCAGTGAACGGTCGAGGGGTGTGAACATTCAGTACTTC.

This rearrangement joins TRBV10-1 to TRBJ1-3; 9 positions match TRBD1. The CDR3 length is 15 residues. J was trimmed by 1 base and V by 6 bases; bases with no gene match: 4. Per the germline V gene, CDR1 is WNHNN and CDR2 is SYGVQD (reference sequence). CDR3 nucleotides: TGCGCCAGCAGAGCGGACAGGGGATCTGGAAACACCATATATTTT. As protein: CASRADRGSGNTIYF.

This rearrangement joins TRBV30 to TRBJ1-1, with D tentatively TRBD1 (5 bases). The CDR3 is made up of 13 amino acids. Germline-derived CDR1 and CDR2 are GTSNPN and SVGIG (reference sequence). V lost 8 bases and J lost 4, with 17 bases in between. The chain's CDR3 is CARDRGSGTEAFF. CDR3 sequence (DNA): TGTGCCCGCGATAGGGGATCGGGCACTGAAGCTTTCTTT.

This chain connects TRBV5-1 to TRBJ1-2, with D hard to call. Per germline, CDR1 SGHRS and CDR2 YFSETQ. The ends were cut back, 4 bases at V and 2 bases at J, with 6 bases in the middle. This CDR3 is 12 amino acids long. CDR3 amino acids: CASSRKNYGYTF. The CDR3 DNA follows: TGCGCCAGCAGCAGGAAGAACTATGGCTACACCTTC.

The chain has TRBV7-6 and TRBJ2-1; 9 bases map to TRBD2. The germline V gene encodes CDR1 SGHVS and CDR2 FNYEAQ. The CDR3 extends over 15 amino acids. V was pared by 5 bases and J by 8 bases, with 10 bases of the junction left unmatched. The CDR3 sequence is CASSGRGGGAHEQFF. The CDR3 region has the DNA TGTGCCAGCAGCGGGAGGGGCGGGGGGGCCCATGAGCAGTTCTTC.

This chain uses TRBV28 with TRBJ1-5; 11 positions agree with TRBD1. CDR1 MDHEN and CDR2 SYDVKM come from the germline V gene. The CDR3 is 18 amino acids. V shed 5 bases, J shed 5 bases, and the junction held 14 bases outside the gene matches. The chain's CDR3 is CASSPGPGQGAFDQPQHF. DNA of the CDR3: TGTGCCAGCAGTCCCGGCCCCGGACAGGGGGCTTTCGATCAGCCCCAGCATTTT.

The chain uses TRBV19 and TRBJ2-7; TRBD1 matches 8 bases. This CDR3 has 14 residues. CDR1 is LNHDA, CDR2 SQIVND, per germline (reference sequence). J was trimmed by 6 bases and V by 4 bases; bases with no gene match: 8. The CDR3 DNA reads TGTGCCAGTAGTACTCTTTCCGACAGGGGCGAGCAGTACTTC. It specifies CASSTLSDRGEQYF. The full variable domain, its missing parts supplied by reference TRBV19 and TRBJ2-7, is DGGITQSPKYLFRKEGQNVTLSCEQNLNHDAMYWYRQDPGQGLRLIYYSQIVNDFQKGDIAEGYSVSREKKESFPLTVTSAQKNPTAFYLCASSTLSDRGEQYFGPGTRLTVT.

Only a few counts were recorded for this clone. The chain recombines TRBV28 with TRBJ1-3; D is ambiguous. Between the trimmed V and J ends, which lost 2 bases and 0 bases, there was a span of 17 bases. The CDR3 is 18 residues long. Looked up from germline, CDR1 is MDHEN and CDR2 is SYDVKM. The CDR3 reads CASSLRPSDGYSGNTIYF. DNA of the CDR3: TGTGCCAGCAGTTTACGACCGTCCGACGGTTACTCTGGAAACACCATATATTTT.

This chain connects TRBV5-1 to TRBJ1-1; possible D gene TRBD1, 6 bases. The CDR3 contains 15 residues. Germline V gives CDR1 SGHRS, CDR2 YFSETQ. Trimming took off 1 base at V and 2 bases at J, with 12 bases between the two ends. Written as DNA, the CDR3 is TGCGCCAGCAGCTTGAGAGGCAGGGGAAACACTGAAGCTTTCTTT. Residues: CASSLRGRGNTEAFF.

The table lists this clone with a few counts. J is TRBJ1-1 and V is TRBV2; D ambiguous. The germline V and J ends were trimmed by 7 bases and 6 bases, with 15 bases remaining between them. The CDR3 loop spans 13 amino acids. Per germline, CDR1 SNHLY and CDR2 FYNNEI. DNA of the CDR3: TGTGCCAGCACGATTCAGAGGAGGGCTGAAGCTTTCTTT. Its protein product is CASTIQRRAEAFF.

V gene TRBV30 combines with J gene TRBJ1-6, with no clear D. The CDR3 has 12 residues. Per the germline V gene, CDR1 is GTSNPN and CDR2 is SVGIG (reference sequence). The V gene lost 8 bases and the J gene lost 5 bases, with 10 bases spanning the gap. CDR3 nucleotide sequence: TGTGCCCTCTCGGGGAATAATTCACCCCTCCACTTT. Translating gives CALSGNNSPLHF.

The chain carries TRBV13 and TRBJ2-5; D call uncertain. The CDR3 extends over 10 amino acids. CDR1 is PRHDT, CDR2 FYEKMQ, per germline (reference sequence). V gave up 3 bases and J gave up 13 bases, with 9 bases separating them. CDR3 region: CASSFPGRYF. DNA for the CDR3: TGTGCCAGCAGCTTTCCAGGTCGGTACTTC.

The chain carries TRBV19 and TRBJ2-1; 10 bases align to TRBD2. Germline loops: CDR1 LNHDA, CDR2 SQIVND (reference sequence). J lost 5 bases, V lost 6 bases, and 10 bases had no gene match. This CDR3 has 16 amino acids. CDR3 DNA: TGTGCCAGTAGCCATAGCGGGGGGAAACCCCACAATGAGCAGTTCTTC. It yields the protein CASSHSGGKPHNEQFF.

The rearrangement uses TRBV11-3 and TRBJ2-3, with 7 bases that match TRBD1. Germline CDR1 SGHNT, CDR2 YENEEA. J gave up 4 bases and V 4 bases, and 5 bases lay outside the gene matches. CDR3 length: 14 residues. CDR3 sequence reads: CASSSRTGSDTQYF. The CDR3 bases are TGTGCCAGCAGCTCCCGGACAGGATCAGATACGCAGTATTTT.

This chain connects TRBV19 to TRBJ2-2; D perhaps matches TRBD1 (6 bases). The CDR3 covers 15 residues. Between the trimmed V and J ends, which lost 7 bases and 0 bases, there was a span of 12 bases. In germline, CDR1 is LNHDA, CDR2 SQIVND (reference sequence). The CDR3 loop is CASNGQRANTGELFF. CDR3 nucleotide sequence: TGTGCCAGTAACGGACAGAGGGCGAACACCGGGGAGCTGTTTTTT.

This chain's CDR3 is CAWSSTPWAGSNQPQHF. CDR3 in DNA: TGTGCCTGGAGTTCTACCCCGTGGGCAGGGAGCAATCAGCCCCAGCATTTT. The chain combines TRBV30 with TRBJ1-5; weak D call: TRBD1 (5 bases). Germline V gene lookup returns CDR1 GTSNPN and CDR2 SVGIG (reference sequence). This CDR3 has 17 amino acids. V was trimmed by 2 bases and J by 1 base, leaving 18 bases between them.

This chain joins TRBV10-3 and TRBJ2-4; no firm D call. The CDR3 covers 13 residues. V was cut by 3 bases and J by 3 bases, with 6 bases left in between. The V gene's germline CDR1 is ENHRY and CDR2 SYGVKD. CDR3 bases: TGTGCCATCAGTGAATGGGACAAAAACATTCAGTACTTC. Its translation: CAISEWDKNIQYF.

The CDR3 bases are TGCGCCAGCAGCTGGGGGACAGGGGGCTCTGAAGCTTTCTTT. Protein sequence: CASSWGTGGSEAFF. The rearrangement links TRBV5-1 to TRBJ1-1, with 12 bases that match TRBD1. CDR1 SGHRS and CDR2 YFSETQ come from the germline V gene. The length of the CDR3 is 14 residues. Unmatched junction bases numbered 3, after V lost 3 bases and J lost 6 bases.

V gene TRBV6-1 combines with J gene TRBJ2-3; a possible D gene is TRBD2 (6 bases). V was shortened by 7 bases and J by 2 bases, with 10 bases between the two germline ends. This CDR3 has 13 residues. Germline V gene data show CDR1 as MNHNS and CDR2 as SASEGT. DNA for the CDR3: TGTGCCAGCATACGGGGGACCACAGATACGCAGTATTTT. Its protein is CASIRGTTDTQYF.

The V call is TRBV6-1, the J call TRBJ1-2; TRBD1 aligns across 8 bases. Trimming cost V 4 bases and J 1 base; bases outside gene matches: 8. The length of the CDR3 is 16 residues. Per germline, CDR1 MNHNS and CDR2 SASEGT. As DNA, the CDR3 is TGTGCCAGCAGTGCCGGACAGGGACGTCGTAACTATGGCTACACCTTC. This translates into CASSAGQGRRNYGYTF.

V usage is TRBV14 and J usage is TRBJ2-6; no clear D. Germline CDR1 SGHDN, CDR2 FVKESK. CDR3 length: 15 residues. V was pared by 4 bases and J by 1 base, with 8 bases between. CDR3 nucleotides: TGTGCCAGCAGCCCTCAAAGATCTGGGGCCAACGTCCTGACTTTC. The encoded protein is CASSPQRSGANVLTF.

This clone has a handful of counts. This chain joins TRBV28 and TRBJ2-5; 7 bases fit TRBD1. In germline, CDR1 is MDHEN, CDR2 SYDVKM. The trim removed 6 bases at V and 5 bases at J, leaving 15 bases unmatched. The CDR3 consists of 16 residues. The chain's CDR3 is CASRPQGERPGETQYF. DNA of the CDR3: TGTGCCAGCAGACCTCAGGGGGAACGGCCGGGGGAGACCCAGTACTTC.

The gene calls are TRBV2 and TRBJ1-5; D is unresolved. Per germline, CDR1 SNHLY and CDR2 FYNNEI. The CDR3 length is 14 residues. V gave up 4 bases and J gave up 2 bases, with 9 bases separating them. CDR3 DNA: TGTGCCAGCAGTGGGCGTGAGGGCAATCAGCCCCAGCATTTT. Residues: CASSGREGNQPQHF.

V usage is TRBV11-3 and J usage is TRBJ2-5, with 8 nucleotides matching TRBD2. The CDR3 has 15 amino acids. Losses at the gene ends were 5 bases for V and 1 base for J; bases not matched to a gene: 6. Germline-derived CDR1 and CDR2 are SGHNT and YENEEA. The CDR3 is CASSPGAGAQETQYF. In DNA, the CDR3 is TGTGCCAGCAGCCCTGGAGCGGGGGCCCAAGAGACCCAGTACTTC.

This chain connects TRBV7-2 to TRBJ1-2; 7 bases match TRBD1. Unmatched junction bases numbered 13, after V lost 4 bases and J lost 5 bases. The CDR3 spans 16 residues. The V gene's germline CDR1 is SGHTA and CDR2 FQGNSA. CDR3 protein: CASSSSFYRDRYGYTF. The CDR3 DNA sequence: TGTGCCAGCAGCTCCTCGTTTTATCGGGACAGATATGGCTACACCTTC.